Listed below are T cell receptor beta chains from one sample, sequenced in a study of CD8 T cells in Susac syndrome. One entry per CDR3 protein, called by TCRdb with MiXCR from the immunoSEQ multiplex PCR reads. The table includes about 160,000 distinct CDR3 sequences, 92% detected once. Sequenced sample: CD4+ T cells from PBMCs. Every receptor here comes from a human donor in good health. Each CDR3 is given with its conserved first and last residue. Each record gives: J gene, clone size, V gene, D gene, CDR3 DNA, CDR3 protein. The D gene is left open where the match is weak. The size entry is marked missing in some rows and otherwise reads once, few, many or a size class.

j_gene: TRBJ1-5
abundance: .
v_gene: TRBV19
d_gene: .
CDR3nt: TGTGCCAGTAGTATGGTACAGCAGCCCCAGCATTTT
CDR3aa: CASSMVQQPQHF

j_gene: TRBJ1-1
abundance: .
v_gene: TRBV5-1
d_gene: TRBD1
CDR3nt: TGCGCCAGCAGCTTGGTCAGGGGGCGAACTGAAGCTTTCTTT
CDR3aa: CASSLVRGRTEAFF

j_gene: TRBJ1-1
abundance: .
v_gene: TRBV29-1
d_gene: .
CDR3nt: TGCAGCGCCGGAGGGGCGGGCGGACTTGAAGCTTTCTTT
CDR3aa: CSAGGAGGLEAFF

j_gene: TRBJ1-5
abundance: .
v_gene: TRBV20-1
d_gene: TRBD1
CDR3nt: TGCAGTGCTAGGCCAGGGGGCGGCCCGCAGCCCCAGCATTTT
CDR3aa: CSARPGGGPQPQHF

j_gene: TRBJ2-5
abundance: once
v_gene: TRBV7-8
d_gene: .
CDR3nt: TGTGCCAGCAGCTCCCGGGGGCCCCAAGAGACCCAGTACTTC
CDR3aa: CASSSRGPQETQYF

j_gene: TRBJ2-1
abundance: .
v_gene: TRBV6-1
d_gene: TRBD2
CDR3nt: TGTGCCAGCAGCCCCCTCGCGGGGGGCGAGTACAATGAGCAGTTCTTC
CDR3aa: CASSPLAGGEYNEQFF

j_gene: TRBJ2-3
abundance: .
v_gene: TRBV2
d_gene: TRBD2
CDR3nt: TGTGCCAGCAGTGAAAGGGGCAGCGGGAGGGCTGATACGCAGTATTTT
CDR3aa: CASSERGSGRADTQYF

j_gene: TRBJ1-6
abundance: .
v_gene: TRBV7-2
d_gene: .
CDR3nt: TGTGCCAGCAGACCTAGGGGGGATAATTCACCCCTCCACTTT
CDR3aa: CASRPRGDNSPLHF

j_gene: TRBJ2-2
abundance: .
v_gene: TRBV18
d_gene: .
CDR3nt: TGTGCCAGCTCGCGACAGGACACCGGGGAGCTGTTTTTT
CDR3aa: CASSRQDTGELFF

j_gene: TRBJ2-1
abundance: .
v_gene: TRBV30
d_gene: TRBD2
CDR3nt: TGTGCCTGCAGACTAGCGGGAGGGTTCTACAATGAGCAGTTCTTC
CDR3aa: CACRLAGGFYNEQFF

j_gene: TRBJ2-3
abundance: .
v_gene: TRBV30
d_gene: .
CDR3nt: TGTGCCTGGAGTGCCGCAGATACGCAGTATTTT
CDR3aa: CAWSAADTQYF

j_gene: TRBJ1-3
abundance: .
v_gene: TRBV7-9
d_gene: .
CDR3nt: TGTGCCAGCAGCTTTGGTCAGGTCACTGGAAACACTATATATTTT
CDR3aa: CASSFGQVTGNTIYF

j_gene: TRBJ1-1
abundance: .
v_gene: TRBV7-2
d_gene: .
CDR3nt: TGTGCCAGCAGCCCTGGGGCCAGGGGTTACGGGAACACTGAAGCTTTCTTT
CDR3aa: CASSPGARGYGNTEAFF

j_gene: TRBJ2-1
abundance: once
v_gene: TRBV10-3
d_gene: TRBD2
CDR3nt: TGTGCCGGCGGGAGAGGCTACAATGAGCAGTTCTTC
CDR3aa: CAGGRGYNEQFF

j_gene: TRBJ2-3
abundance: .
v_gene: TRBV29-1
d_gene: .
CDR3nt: TGCAGCGTTGATAGGGGTTCGACAGATACGCAGTATTTT
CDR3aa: CSVDRGSTDTQYF

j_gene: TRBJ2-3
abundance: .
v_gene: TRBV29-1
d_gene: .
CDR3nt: TGCAGCGTTGACGCAGGGTCGGATACGCAGTATTTT
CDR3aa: CSVDAGSDTQYF

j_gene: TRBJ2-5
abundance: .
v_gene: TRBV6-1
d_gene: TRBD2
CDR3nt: TGTGCCAGCAGTCTGGGACTAGCGGGTTCCAACGGGCAAGAGACCCAGTACTTC
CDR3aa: CASSLGLAGSNGQETQYF

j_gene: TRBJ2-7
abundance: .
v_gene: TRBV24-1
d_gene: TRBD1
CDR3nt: TGTGCCACCGCCCGGACAGGGGGCTTCTGCGAGCAGTACTTC
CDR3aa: CATARTGGFCEQYF

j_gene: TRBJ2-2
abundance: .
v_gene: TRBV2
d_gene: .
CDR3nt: TGTGCCAGCGAAAGAGGGGCTCCGAGGAACACCGGGGAGCTGTTTTTT
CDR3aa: CASERGAPRNTGELFF

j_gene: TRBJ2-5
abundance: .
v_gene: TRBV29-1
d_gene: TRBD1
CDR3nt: TGCAGCGTCAGATACGGGACAGGGGAAAAGACCCAGTACTTC
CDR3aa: CSVRYGTGEKTQYF

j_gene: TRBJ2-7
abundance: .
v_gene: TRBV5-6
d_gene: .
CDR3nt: TGTGCCAGCAGGAACCGGGACAGTGGGAGGTACGAGCAGTACTTC
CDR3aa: CASRNRDSGRYEQYF

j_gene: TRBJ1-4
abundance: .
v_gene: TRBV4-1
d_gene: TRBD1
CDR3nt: TGCGCCAGCAGCTTTGGAAAGGGGACAGCTAATGAAAAACTGTTTTTT
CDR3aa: CASSFGKGTANEKLFF

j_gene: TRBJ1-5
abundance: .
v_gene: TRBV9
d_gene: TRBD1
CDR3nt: TGTGCCAGCAGCGTAGGACAGGGAAGCAATCAGCCCCAGCATTTT
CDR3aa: CASSVGQGSNQPQHF

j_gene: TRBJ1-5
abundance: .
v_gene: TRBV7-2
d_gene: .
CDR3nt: TGTGCCAGCAGCTTATTCGATAGCAGGGTGGGGGATCAGCCCCAGCATTTT
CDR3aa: CASSLFDSRVGDQPQHF

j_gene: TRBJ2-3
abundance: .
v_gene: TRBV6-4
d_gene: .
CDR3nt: TGTGCCAGCAGTGACTCGGCGGGGACCACAGATACGCAGTATTTT
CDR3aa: CASSDSAGTTDTQYF

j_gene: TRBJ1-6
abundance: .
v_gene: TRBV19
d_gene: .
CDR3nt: TGTGCCAGTAGTTGGACCGGGCGGGATTCACCCCTCCACTTT
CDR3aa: CASSWTGRDSPLHF

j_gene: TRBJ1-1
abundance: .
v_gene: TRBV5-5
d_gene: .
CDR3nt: TGTGCCAGCAGCCCGTGGCAGGGCTCGAGCACTGAAGCTTTCTTT
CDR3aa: CASSPWQGSSTEAFF

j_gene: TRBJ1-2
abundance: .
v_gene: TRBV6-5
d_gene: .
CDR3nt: TGTGCCAGCAGCTCCTCTTATTCGAGAGGCTACACCTTC
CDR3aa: CASSSSYSRGYTF

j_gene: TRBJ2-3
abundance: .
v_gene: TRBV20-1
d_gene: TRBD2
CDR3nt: TGCAGTGCCCCGACTAGCGGAGATACGCAGTATTTT
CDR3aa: CSAPTSGDTQYF

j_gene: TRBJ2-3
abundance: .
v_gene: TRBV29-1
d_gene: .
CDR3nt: TGCAGCGCTATCCTGGGGGATACGCAGTATTTT
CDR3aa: CSAILGDTQYF

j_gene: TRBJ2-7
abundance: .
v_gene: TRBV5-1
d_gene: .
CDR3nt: TGCGCCGGCAGCTTGTCTTCAGGGGCCTCAAACGAGCAGTACTTC
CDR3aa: CAGSLSSGASNEQYF

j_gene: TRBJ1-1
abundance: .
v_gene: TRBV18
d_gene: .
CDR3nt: TGTGCCAGCTCACCAAGTTTCTATCAGAACACTGAAGCTTTCTTT
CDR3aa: CASSPSFYQNTEAFF